The 9 T cell receptor beta chains presented below share a single source sample, sequenced in a study of blood T cell dynamics during melanoma immunotherapy. This sample's time point: week 3, after first cycle of checkpoint inhibitor. This table comes from immunoSEQ multiplex PCR, and its TCRdb copy is limited to in-frame clones, with some not included. Among over 10,000 clones listed, around 90% were seen once. Sample: effector memory CD8+ T cells from blood, taken from a patient treated with checkpoint blockade. These receptors were taken from a human donor with melanoma.

V is TRBV9 and J is TRBJ2-7; D not certain. Trimming removed 0 bases from V and 2 bases from J, with 6 bases in between. This CDR3 region has 13 residues. The germline CDR1 and CDR2 sequences are SGDLS and YYNGEE. CDR3 nucleotide sequence: TGTGCCAGCAGCGTAGGGGGAACCTACGAGCAGTACTTC. Translation gives CASSVGGTYEQYF.

The CDR3 DNA is TGTGCCAGCAGCTCCTCCGACAGATCTAAGTACTTC. Amino acids: CASSSSDRSKYF. V usage is TRBV7-9 and J usage is TRBJ2-5, with D maybe TRBD1 (5 bases). Germline values: CDR1 SEHNR, CDR2 FQNEAQ (reference sequence). CDR3 length: 12 residues. Trimming pared 4 bases from V and 12 bases from J, leaving 15 bases between.

The chain employs TRBV7-2 and TRBJ1-2, with a possible D match to TRBD1 (5 bases). The germline V gene encodes CDR1 SGHTA and CDR2 FQGNSA. The CDR3 has 14 amino acids. The ends were cut back, 1 base at V and 3 bases at J, with 9 bases in the middle. CDR3 sequence: CASSLDGTDYGYTF. The CDR3 DNA is TGTGCCAGCAGCTTAGACGGGACGGACTATGGCTACACCTTC.

The chain combines TRBV28 with TRBJ1-2; 8 bases align to TRBD1. From germline, CDR1 is MDHEN and CDR2 SYDVKM. V lost 6 bases and J lost 6; bases outside the gene matches: 9. The CDR3 totals 14 residues. In nucleotides, the CDR3 is TGTGCCAGCAGAATGACAGGGGACAAAAATGGCTACACCTTC. Translated: CASRMTGDKNGYTF.

This chain uses TRBV11-2 with TRBJ1-2; possibly TRBD1 for D (5 bases). Germline V gene sequence: CDR1 SGHAT, CDR2 FQNNGV. V lost 1 base and J 0 bases, leaving 15 bases between the germline ends. The CDR3 runs to 17 residues. CDR3 sequence (DNA): TGTGCCAGCAGCTTAGGGCGGGGGGACCCCGCTAACTATGGCTACACCTTC. This codes for CASSLGRGDPANYGYTF. Drawing the rest from reference TRBV11-2 and TRBJ1-2, the complete variable domain is EAGVAQSPRYKIIEKRQSVAFWCNPISGHATLYWYQQILGQGPKLLIQFQNNGVVDDSQLPKDRFSAERLKGVDSTLKIQPAKLEDSAVYLCASSLGRGDPANYGYTFGSGTRLTVV.

This clone was recorded once. This chain uses TRBV19 with TRBJ2-1, with D uncertain. Germline V gene data show CDR1 as LNHDA and CDR2 as SQIVND (reference sequence). This CDR3 comprises 13 residues. V was cut by 5 bases and J by 4 bases, with 9 bases left in between. CDR3 sequence: CASSPDLYNEQFF. For the CDR3, the DNA is TGTGCCAGTAGTCCGGACCTTTACAATGAGCAGTTCTTC.

The genes are TRBV5-5 and TRBJ1-5, with D perhaps matching TRBD1 (6 bases). The germline CDR1 and CDR2 sequences are SGHKS and YYEKEE (reference sequence). V lost 5 bases, J lost 0 bases, and 12 bases lay in between. This CDR3 comprises 15 residues. The CDR3 nucleotides read TGTGCCAGCAGTTCCGGGACATATAGCAATCAGCCCCAGCATTTT. Protein sequence: CASSSGTYSNQPQHF.

DNA for the CDR3: TGTGCCAGCAAATCCACGAAACTGTTTTTT. Protein: CASKSTKLFF. The V call is TRBV7-9, the J call TRBJ1-4; D gene ambiguous. CDR1 SEHNR and CDR2 FQNEAQ come from the germline V gene (reference sequence). Deletions cut 7 bases from V and 11 bases from J, with 8 bases between. CDR3 length: 10 residues.

This chain joins TRBV29-1 and TRBJ2-3; D could derive from TRBD1 or TRBD2 (5 bases each). The germline V gene encodes CDR1 SQVTM and CDR2 ANQGSEA. CDR3 size: 11 residues. The V end was cut by 7 bases, the J end by 10 bases, with 15 bases between. CDR3 DNA sequence: TGCAGCGCCGTGAGGGGTGGGCCGCAGTATTTT. It yields the protein CSAVRGGPQYF.